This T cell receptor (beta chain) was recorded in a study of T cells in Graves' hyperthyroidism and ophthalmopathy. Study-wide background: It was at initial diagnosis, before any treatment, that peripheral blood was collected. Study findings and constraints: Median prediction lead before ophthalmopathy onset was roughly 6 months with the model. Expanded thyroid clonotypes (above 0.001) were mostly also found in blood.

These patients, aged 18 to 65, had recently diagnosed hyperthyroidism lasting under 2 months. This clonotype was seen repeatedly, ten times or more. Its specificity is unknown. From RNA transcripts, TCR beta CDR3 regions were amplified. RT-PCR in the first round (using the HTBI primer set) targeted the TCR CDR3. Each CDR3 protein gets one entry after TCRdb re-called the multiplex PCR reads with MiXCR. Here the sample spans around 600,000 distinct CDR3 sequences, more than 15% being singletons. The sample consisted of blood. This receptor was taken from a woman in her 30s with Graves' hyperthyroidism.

CDR3 sequence: CASSGRVADTGELFF. CDR3 nucleotides: TGTGCCAGTAGTGGTCGGGTAGCGGACACCGGGGAGCTGTTTTTT. This chain connects TRBV19 to TRBJ2-2, with a tentative D call TRBD2 (6 bases). The V end lost 5 bases, the J end lost 3 bases, and 13 bases lay between the germline ends. Germline V CDR1 and CDR2: LNHDA, SQIVND (reference sequence). The CDR3 totals 15 residues.